The T cell receptor beta chain under discussion was sequenced for a study of T-cell memory formation after mild COVID-19. General observations from the study: Clones which contracted sat mainly in CM and EM if CD4+, and in EMRA if CD8+.

On this clonotype: Its antigen is currently unknown.

Amplification by 5'RACE using constant-segment primers produced TCR alpha and TCR beta cDNA libraries that carried sample barcodes and UMIs. TCRdb reprocessed the 5' RACE reads with MiXCR, giving one entry per CDR3 protein. The sample holds about 110,000 distinct CDR3 sequences, approximately 15% seen once. V lost 3 bases and J 5 bases, leaving 16 bases between the germline ends. The CDR3 contains 15 residues. Input material: PBMCs or a T cell subset sorted from them (not recorded which). The TCR comes from an adult woman who had mild COVID-19 (a few samples of this study predate the infection). Cell type and time point are not known. This rearrangement joins TRBV12-3 or TRBV12-4 to TRBJ1-1, with a weak D call TRBD1 (5 bases). CDR3 loop: CASSFPLGEETEAFF. CDR3 nucleotides: TGTGCCAGCAGTTTCCCCCTGGGGGAGGAAACTGAAGCTTTCTTT.